This T cell receptor beta chain was retrieved from a study of response to subunit inactivated influenza vaccine. Overall study results and limits: Authors suggested few new T cells are recruited by each seasonal influenza vaccination.

In its sample, this clonotype was seen once. What it binds is not known. The CDR3 covers 13 residues. With 5 bases removed from V and 7 bases from J, the gap between germline ends came to 12 bases. Germline V gene data show CDR1 as SGHTA and CDR2 as FQGNSA. TCRdb reprocessed the RT-PCR reads with MiXCR, giving one entry per CDR3 protein. The sample yields hundreds of thousands of distinct CDR3 sequences, over 9.5% seen once. This chain uses TRBV7-2 with TRBJ2-1; no clear D. This clonotype was sampled from a man in his fifties or sixties who received an inactivated influenza vaccine. Here the sequenced sample was PBMCs from blood, taken on the day of vaccination. DNA of the CDR3: TGTGCCAGCAGCCCGTTAAGGTTGAATGAGCAGTTCTTC. Its protein product is CASSPLRLNEQFF.